The 5 T cell receptor beta chains below come from one sample, sequenced in a study of T cell repertoires in cytomegalovirus infection. From the reads, TCRdb called clonotypes with MiXCR, one entry per CDR3 protein. The sample yields 350,000 to 500,000 distinct CDR3 sequences, around 32% seen once. Sequenced: PBMCs. The source is a human donor in good health (CMV status not recorded). Some clones in this sample may be carry-over from other donors' samples.

This clonotype was counted many times. J is TRBJ2-7 and V is TRBV12-3 or TRBV12-4, with 7 bases lining up with TRBD1. Trimming at V came to 3 bases and at J to 7 bases, leaving 9 bases not matched to a gene. The length of the CDR3 is 14 residues. CDR3 bases: TGTGCCAGCAGTTTTCTGGACAGGTCTGCGGAGCAGTACTTC. It specifies CASSFLDRSAEQYF.

This clonotype was counted between two and nine times. The chain carries TRBV10-3 and TRBJ1-2, with no clear D. The CDR3 has 12 amino acids. Trimming removed 4 bases from V and 7 bases from J, with 10 bases in between. Germline CDR1 and CDR2: ENHRY and SYGVKD. The CDR3 nucleotides are TGTGCCATCAGTGGGCAGGCTCTTGGCTACACCTTC. Residues: CAISGQALGYTF.

This clonotype was detected once. The chain employs TRBV29-1 and TRBJ1-2, with D maybe TRBD1 (5 bases). Trimming took 5 bases from V and 8 from J, leaving 18 bases between them. This CDR3 spans 13 amino acids. Germline CDR1 SQVTM, CDR2 ANQGSEA. The CDR3 loop is CSVRSSTAAGYTF. CDR3 bases: TGCAGCGTTCGGTCCTCGACAGCCGCGGGCTACACCTTC. Full variable domain (rest looked up from reference TRBV29-1 and TRBJ1-2): SAVISQKPSRDICQRGTSLTIQCQVDSQVTMMFWYRQQPGQSLTLIATANQGSEATYESGFVIDKFPISRPNLTFSTLTVSNMSPEDSSIYLCSVRSSTAAGYTFGSGTRLTVV.

This clonotype was observed a few times. The chain carries TRBV5-6 and TRBJ2-1; 7 nucleotides align to TRBD2. Germline values: CDR1 SGHDT, CDR2 YYEEEE. The CDR3 runs 15 residues. V lost 5 bases to trimming and J lost 0 bases; unmatched junction nucleotides: 5. CDR3 sequence reads: CASRPTGGSYNEQFF. In DNA form, the CDR3 reads TGTGCCAGCAGGCCTACGGGGGGCTCCTACAATGAGCAGTTCTTC.

Here the CDR3 reads CASRGTPAGTEAFF. In nucleotides, the CDR3 is TGCGCCAGCAGGGGGACACCGGCGGGCACTGAAGCTTTCTTT. The chain uses TRBV5-1 and TRBJ1-1, with D maybe TRBD1 (6 bases). This CDR3 region has 14 residues. The germline V gene encodes CDR1 SGHRS and CDR2 YFSETQ. Trimming removed 5 bases at V and 4 bases at J, with 15 bases between.